This TCR beta chain was documented in a study of blood T cell repertoires in COVID-19. Study details: Samples representing acute and convalescent COVID-19 were sourced from the United States, Italy and Spain.

The V end was cut by 4 bases, the J end by 1 base, with 10 bases between. The CDR3 runs 13 residues. Germline V gene sequence: CDR1 SQVTM, CDR2 ANQGSEA. The study drew participants aged about 18 to 95 years from approximately 23 US areas. Recovery meant two consecutive negative NP/OP PCR tests, professional clearance, or resolved symptoms. Here immunoSEQ multiplex PCR was the method, and the copy in TCRdb shows in-frame clones only, minus some. The data contain approximately 160,000 clones, roughly 84% of them singletons. The sample was PBMCs or T cells enriched from blood (not recorded which). This rearrangement joins TRBV29-1 to TRBJ1-2, with D maybe TRBD1 (5 bases). The TCR was taken from a woman aged 45-60 years who had recovered from COVID-19. CDR3 region: CSVVVGGNYGYTF. The CDR3 bases are TGCAGCGTTGTCGTGGGGGGTAACTATGGCTACACCTTC.